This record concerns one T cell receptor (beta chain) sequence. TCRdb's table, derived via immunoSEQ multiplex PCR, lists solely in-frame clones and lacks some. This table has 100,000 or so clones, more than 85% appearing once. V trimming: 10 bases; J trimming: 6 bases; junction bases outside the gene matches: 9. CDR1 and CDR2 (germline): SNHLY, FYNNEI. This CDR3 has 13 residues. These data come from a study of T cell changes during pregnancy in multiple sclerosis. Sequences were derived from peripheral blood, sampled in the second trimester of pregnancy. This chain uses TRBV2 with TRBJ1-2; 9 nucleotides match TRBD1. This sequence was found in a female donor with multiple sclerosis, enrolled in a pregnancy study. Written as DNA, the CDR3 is TGTGCCACCAATGTGGACAGGGGAGATGGCTACACCTTC. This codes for CATNVDRGDGYTF.